The TCR beta chain described here comes from a study of control samples from healthy donors and cancer patients. Only in-frame clones appear in the TCRdb table, and some are missing; sequencing was by immunoSEQ multiplex PCR. The table includes over 200,000 clones, 82% detected once. V was pared by 0 bases and J by 3 bases, with 9 bases between. In germline, CDR1 is MGHRA, CDR2 YSYEKL. The CDR3 spans 15 residues. The V gene is TRBV4-1, the J gene TRBJ1-3, with D unclear. The clonotype comes from a woman aged 60-75 years with lung cancer. Material for sequencing was PBMCs. Here the CDR3 reads CASSQDRRVGNTIYF. Written as DNA, the CDR3 is TGCGCCAGCAGCCAAGATCGACGGGTTGGAAACACCATATATTTT.